The present T cell receptor beta chain was sequenced within a study of blood T cell repertoires in COVID-19. The wider study: COVID-19 samples collected from the United States, Italy and Spain covered acute and convalescent phases.

The CDR3 loop spans 13 amino acids. The junction had 2 bases not matched to a gene; V was cut back by 6 bases and J by 2 bases. The germline V gene has CDR1 MNHEY and CDR2 SMNVEV (reference sequence). Repertoires were generated with immunoSEQ multiplex PCR, while TCRdb's copy carries only in-frame clones and drops some. The sample holds approximately 45,000 clones, 70% to 90% seen once. The sample comprised peripheral blood. The TCR originated in a human donor in a cohort sampled during active COVID-19. The chain links TRBV27 to TRBJ2-7; 9 nucleotides align to TRBD1. The CDR3 sequence is CASRGTGTYEQYF. In DNA, the CDR3 is TGTGCCAGCAGAGGGACAGGGACCTACGAGCAGTACTTC.